There are many counts of the clone carrying this TCR beta chain. This specimen comes from a study of blood T cells in healthy people across ages. Alongside a J-beta primer mix, a sample-barcoded 5' primer served in a second PCR lasting 7 to 11 cycles. MiXCR, applied by TCRdb to the 5' RACE reads, yields one record per CDR3 protein. The table shows 630,000 or so distinct CDR3 sequences, with 25% to 35% occurring only once. The receptor was derived from a woman aged 80 or over in good health. Sequencing input: blood.

CDR3 coding DNA: TGTGCCAGCAGCCACCCGGGACAAGCCTATGGCTACACCTTC. Translating it yields CASSHPGQAYGYTF. The V and J genes are TRBV3-1 and TRBJ1-2; D might be TRBD1 (6 bases). The CDR3 is 14 amino acids. The germline gives CDR1 LGHDT, CDR2 YNNKEL (reference sequence). With 3 bases removed from V and 4 bases from J, the gap between germline ends came to 12 bases.